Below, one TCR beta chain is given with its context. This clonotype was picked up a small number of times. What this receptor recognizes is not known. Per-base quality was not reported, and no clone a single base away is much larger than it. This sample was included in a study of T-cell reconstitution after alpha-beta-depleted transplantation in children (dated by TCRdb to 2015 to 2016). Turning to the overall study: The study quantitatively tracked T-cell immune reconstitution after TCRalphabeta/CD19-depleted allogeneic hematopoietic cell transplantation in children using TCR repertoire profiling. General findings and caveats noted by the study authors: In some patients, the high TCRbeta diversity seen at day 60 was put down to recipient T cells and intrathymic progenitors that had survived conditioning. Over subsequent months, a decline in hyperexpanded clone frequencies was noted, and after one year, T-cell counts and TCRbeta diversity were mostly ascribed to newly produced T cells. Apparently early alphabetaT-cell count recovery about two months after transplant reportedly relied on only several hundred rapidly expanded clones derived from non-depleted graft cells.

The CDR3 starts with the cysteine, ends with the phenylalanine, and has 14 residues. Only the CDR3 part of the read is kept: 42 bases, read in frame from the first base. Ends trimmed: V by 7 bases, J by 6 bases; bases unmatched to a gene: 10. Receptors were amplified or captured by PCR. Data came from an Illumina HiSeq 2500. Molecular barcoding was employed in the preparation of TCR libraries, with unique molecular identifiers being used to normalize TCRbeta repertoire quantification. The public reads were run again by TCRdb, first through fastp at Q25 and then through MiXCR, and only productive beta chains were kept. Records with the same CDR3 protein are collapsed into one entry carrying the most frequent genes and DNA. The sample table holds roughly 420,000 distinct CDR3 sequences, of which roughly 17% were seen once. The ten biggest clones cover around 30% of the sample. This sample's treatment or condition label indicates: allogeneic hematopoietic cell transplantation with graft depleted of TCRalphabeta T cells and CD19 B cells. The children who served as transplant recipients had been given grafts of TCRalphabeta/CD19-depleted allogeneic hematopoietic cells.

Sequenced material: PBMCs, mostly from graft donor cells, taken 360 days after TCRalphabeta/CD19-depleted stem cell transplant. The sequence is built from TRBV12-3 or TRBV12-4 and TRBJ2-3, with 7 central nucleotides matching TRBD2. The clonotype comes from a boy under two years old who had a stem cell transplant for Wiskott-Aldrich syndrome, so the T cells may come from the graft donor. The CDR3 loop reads CASTAGGRGDTQYF. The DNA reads TGTGCCAGCACGGCGGGCGGGAGAGGTGATACGCAGTATTTT.